This note documents a single T cell receptor beta chain sequence. The data were taken from a study of sequential checkpoint blockade in melanoma. Overall study: Maintenance nivolumab came after either treatment sequence.

Data came from immunoSEQ multiplex PCR; TCRdb stores just in-frame clones and leaves some out. The sample records some 18,000 clones, more than 75% being singletons. Described treatment: randomized to nivolumab then ipilimumab (arm A) or the reverse (arm B). None of the patients previously received DNA-damaging chemotherapy. PBMC sorting kept live CD3+CD8+ cells without CD19 or CD56. This CDR3 is 15 amino acids long. Per the germline V gene, CDR1 is MNHEY and CDR2 is SMNVEV (reference sequence). The V and J ends lost 0 bases and 3 bases respectively, with 12 bases between them. This TCR came from a human donor with melanoma. The specimen was CD8+ T cells sorted from blood (inferred from file names), collected from a patient given nivolumab and ipilimumab in sequence. The chain is built from TRBV27 and TRBJ2-7, with TRBD2 as a possible D gene (7 bases). DNA for the CDR3: TGTGCCAGCAGTTTATCTGCGGGGGCAAACTACGAGCAGTACTTC. Encoded protein: CASSLSAGANYEQYF.